Listed below are T cell receptor beta chains from one sample, sequenced in a study of blood T cells in healthy people across ages. TCRdb reanalysed the 5' RACE reads using MiXCR and keeps one entry per CDR3 protein. The sample has 1.2 million to 1.5 million distinct CDR3 sequences; approximately 42% are singletons. The sample was blood. The origin of the receptors is a woman between 18 and 30 years old in good health. The CDR3 runs from the conserved cysteine through the conserved F or W. A D gene is named only where the DNA matches it firmly. Clone size is given for some rows only: seen once, a few or many times, or a class if the clone is expanded.

TRBV5-1,TRBD1,TRBJ1-2,few,TGCGCCAGCAGCACGGCGACAGGGTATTATGGCTACACCTTC,CASSTATGYYGYTF
TRBV11-2,TRBD2,TRBJ2-3,.,TGTGCCAGCAGCTTTACTAGCGGGGGCCCAACAGATACGCAGTATTTT,CASSFTSGGPTDTQYF
TRBV10-3,.,TRBJ2-1,.,TGTGCCATCAGTGAGGGACGGGGGAATCCTGAGCAGTTCTTC,CAISEGRGNPEQFF
TRBV6-5,.,TRBJ1-2,.,TGTGCCAGCAGTTACTCGGCGGGCGGCTATGGCTACACCTTC,CASSYSAGGYGYTF
TRBV7-6,TRBD2,TRBJ2-1,once,TGTGCCAGCAGCTATCTTAGCGGGGGACATGAGCAGTTCTTC,CASSYLSGGHEQFF
TRBV20-1,TRBD2,TRBJ2-2,.,TGCAGTGCTAGGACTAGCGTCACCGGGGAGCTGTTTTTT,CSARTSVTGELFF
TRBV20-1,.,TRBJ2-7,few,TGCAGTGCTAGACAACCAGCAGGGGCTCTATACGAGCAGTACTTC,CSARQPAGALYEQYF
TRBV2,TRBD1,TRBJ2-5,.,TGTGCCAGCAGTGAAGACCCAGGGGGAGTGGGAGAGACCCAGTACTTC,CASSEDPGGVGETQYF
TRBV20-1,.,TRBJ2-1,.,TGCAGTGCTCGGACTATCTACAATGAGCAGTTCTTC,CSARTIYNEQFF
TRBV5-1,.,TRBJ1-2,few,TGCGCCAGGACGCTCAGGCAGGTTAACTATGGCTACACCTTC,CARTLRQVNYGYTF
TRBV12-5,.,TRBJ1-2,few,TGTGCTAGTGGTGGGGACACTAACTATGGCTACACCTTC,CASGGDTNYGYTF
TRBV5-1,.,TRBJ1-6,few,TGCGCCAGCAGCTTGGCCCGGGCGGATTCACCCCTCCACTTT,CASSLARADSPLHF
TRBV7-9,.,TRBJ2-3,.,TGTGCCAGCAGCTCACTGGGCCACAGCACAGATACGCAGTATTTT,CASSSLGHSTDTQYF
TRBV5-1,.,TRBJ1-1,.,TGCGCCAGCAGCATAACTTACAGGGACGTGAACACTGAAGCTTTCTTT,CASSITYRDVNTEAFF
TRBV3-1,.,TRBJ2-7,.,TGTGCCAGCACCCGAGGACAGATTGACTACGAGCAGTACTTC,CASTRGQIDYEQYF
TRBV7-9,TRBD1,TRBJ1-1,.,TGTGCCAGCAGCTTAGTAGGGACAGGGAATTTTAACACTGAAGCTTTCTTT,CASSLVGTGNFNTEAFF
TRBV29-1,.,TRBJ2-5,.,TGCAGCGTCGGACACCCTGAAGAGACCCAGTACTTC,CSVGHPEETQYF
TRBV20-1,.,TRBJ2-7,.,TGCAGTGCCGGAGGGGGGAACTCCTACGAGCAGTACTTC,CSAGGGNSYEQYF
TRBV6-6,.,TRBJ2-7,.,TGTGCCAGCAGTTACTCGGACAGAACGGGCTACGAGCAGTACTTC,CASSYSDRTGYEQYF
TRBV5-5,.,TRBJ2-5,.,TGTGCCAGCAGCAGGGTCGGGGGAGACAATGAGCAGTACTTC,CASSRVGGDNEQYF
TRBV6-5,.,TRBJ2-7,.,TGTGCCAGCAGTCCAGTAGGAGACGCATTTCGCGAGCAGTACTTC,CASSPVGDAFREQYF
TRBV12-3/TRBV12-4,.,TRBJ2-5,.,TGTGCCAGCGCGTTTGGGGCCGCGGAGACCCAGTACTTC,CASAFGAAETQYF
TRBV6-1,TRBD2,TRBJ2-1,few,TGTGCCAGCAGGAAGGGGACTAGCGGGGATAATGAGCAGTTCTTC,CASRKGTSGDNEQFF
TRBV27,.,TRBJ2-7,few,TGTGCCAGCAGTTTATTGGCCAGGGAAGCCTACGAGCAGTACTTC,CASSLLAREAYEQYF
TRBV28,TRBD1,TRBJ2-7,.,TGTGCCAGCAGTATCGGGACAGGACCTGTTGCTTACGAGCAGTACTTC,CASSIGTGPVAYEQYF
TRBV2,.,TRBJ1-6,.,TGTGCCAGCAGTGAAGTCTCACCCCTCCACTTT,CASSEVSPLHF
TRBV4-2,.,TRBJ1-5,.,TGTGCCAGCAGCCAAGATCGTCCGGGAGGTAGCAATCAGCCCCAGCATTTT,CASSQDRPGGSNQPQHF
TRBV6-5,TRBD2,TRBJ2-7,.,TGTGCCAGCAGTCCTAGCGGGGGACCCTACAATGAGCAGTACTTC,CASSPSGGPYNEQYF
TRBV12-3/TRBV12-4,TRBD1,TRBJ2-4,.,TGTGCCAGCAGTTATGGGACAGGGCCGGACATTCAGTACTTC,CASSYGTGPDIQYF
TRBV3-1,.,TRBJ1-4,.,TGTGCCAGCAGCCAAGACGGGCTGGAGTGGGGTCGCGAAAAACTGTTTTTT,CASSQDGLEWGREKLFF
TRBV4-1,TRBD1,TRBJ1-1,.,TGCGCCAGCAGCCCATCCAGGGGGCACACTGAAGCTTTCTTT,CASSPSRGHTEAFF
TRBV6-5,.,TRBJ2-5,.,TGTGCCAGCAGCCCAGGGATAGGTCAAGAGACCCAGTACTTC,CASSPGIGQETQYF
TRBV9,TRBD1,TRBJ2-1,once,TGTGCCAGCAGCTATGGGACAGGGGTCTTCAATGAGCAGTTCTTC,CASSYGTGVFNEQFF
TRBV12-3/TRBV12-4,TRBD2,TRBJ2-7,few,TGTGCCAGCAGTTGGTTGGTAGCGGGGTCCGGAAACTACGAGCAGTACTTC,CASSWLVAGSGNYEQYF
TRBV4-1,.,TRBJ2-1,.,TGCGCCAGCAGCCCAAGGGACCCTCTCGATGAGCAGTTCTTC,CASSPRDPLDEQFF
TRBV14,TRBD2,TRBJ2-1,once,TGTGCCAGCAGCCATACTAGCGGGAGGGACAATGAGCAGTTCTTC,CASSHTSGRDNEQFF
TRBV5-1,TRBD2,TRBJ2-7,.,TGCGCCAGCCACCCCGGGGCGACTAGCGGGTACAATGAGCAGTACTTC,CASHPGATSGYNEQYF
TRBV20-1,TRBD1,TRBJ1-2,.,TGCAGTGCTAGAGGGCGGGGACAGGGGGCGTTTGGCTACACCTTC,CSARGRGQGAFGYTF
TRBV5-1,.,TRBJ2-4,few,TGCGCCAGCAGCGGAGGCGACCTAGCCAAAAACATTCAGTACTTC,CASSGGDLAKNIQYF
TRBV14,TRBD2,TRBJ2-7,once,TGTGCCAGCAGCCAAGGGCTAGCGGCGCACTACAATGAGCAGTACTTC,CASSQGLAAHYNEQYF
TRBV5-4,.,TRBJ2-2,.,TGTGCCAGCAGCCCTGGTAGTGCGAAACCAAAGAACACCGGGGAGCTGTTTTTT,CASSPGSAKPKNTGELFF
TRBV21-1,.,TRBJ1-2,.,TGTGCCAGCAGCACACAGGGAGGGGACTATGGCTACACCTTC,CASSTQGGDYGYTF
TRBV10-3,.,TRBJ1-2,few,TGTGCCATCAGTGAGGGGGGAGAAAACTATGGCTACACCTTC,CAISEGGENYGYTF
TRBV21-1,.,TRBJ2-7,few,TGTGCCAGCAGCAAAGTTGGGACAGGGTTGGCGCAGTACTTC,CASSKVGTGLAQYF
TRBV15,TRBD2,TRBJ2-3,.,TGTGCCACCAGCAGAGATCGGGCTAGCGGGACGTTCACAGATACGCAGTATTTT,CATSRDRASGTFTDTQYF
TRBV3-1,TRBD1,TRBJ2-5,.,TGTGCCAGCAGCCAGGGAATTGGGACAGGGGAAGAGACCCAGTACTTC,CASSQGIGTGEETQYF
TRBV4-1,TRBD1,TRBJ2-7,.,TGCGCCAGCAGCCACACGACAGGGGACTACGAGCAGTACTTC,CASSHTTGDYEQYF
TRBV5-1,TRBD2,TRBJ2-3,.,TGCGCCAGCAGCTTGGCCATCACTAGCGGGGGCACAGATACGCAGTATTTT,CASSLAITSGGTDTQYF
TRBV29-1,.,TRBJ2-7,few,TGCAGCGCCCAGACAGGTCTCGCCTACAATGAGCAGTACTTC,CSAQTGLAYNEQYF
TRBV29-1,TRBD1,TRBJ1-4,.,TGCAGCGTTGGGGGGACAGACGAAAACAATGAAAAACTGTTTTTT,CSVGGTDENNEKLFF
TRBV12-3/TRBV12-4,.,TRBJ1-2,few,TGTGCCAGCAGTTTGAGCGACACCCCGGGCGGTGGCTACACCTTC,CASSLSDTPGGGYTF
TRBV2,.,TRBJ2-3,.,TGTGCCAGCAGTGAATTCAACCTAGGCACAGGGACGCAGTATTTT,CASSEFNLGTGTQYF